This T cell receptor beta chain emerged from a study of a mutant IDH1 vaccine in newly diagnosed glioma. About the research overall: Vaccines began 4-6 weeks after radiotherapy alone, or with temozolomide cycles. Standard pretreatment was either radiotherapy, temozolomide, or, for most, radiochemotherapy with temozolomide. Whole-study findings and limits: The authors found pseudoprogression apparently unrelated to changes in top peripheral T cell clonotypes.

Time point specified: week 5, during vaccination. The vaccine gave 300 ug of a 20-mer mutant IDH1 peptide subcutaneously per dose. The assay was immunoSEQ multiplex PCR, and TCRdb's table has in-frame clones only and misses some. This table has roughly 40,000 clones, roughly 90% appearing once. Germline-derived CDR1 and CDR2 are LGHNA and YSLEER. After removal of 5 bases from V and 8 bases from J, the junction contained 5 bases not matched to a gene. This CDR3 contains 13 residues. Regarding this clone: As yet, its antigen is unknown.

V usage is TRBV4-3 and J usage is TRBJ1-4; 7 bases match TRBD1. This receptor was identified in a man aged 50 to 60 with glioma. This material consisted of PBMCs, taken from a glioma patient whose treatment included an IDH1 peptide vaccine. CDR3 coding DNA: TGCGCCAGCAGCAGGGGGCATGGAGAAAAACTGTTTTTT. Encoded protein: CASSRGHGEKLFF.